Listed here are 3 T cell receptor beta chains from one sample, sequenced in a study of PD-1 blockade in classical Hodgkin lymphoma. Every patient experienced relapse after autologous stem cell transplantation, and brentuximab vedotin exposure varied. Profiling relied on immunoSEQ multiplex PCR, and the TCRdb table lists in-frame clones only, not all of them. The sample shows about 94,000 clones, 89% of them seen only once. This sample comprised peripheral blood mononuclear cells (PBMCs), obtained before the second cycle of nivolumab. The receptors derive from a human donor with classical Hodgkin lymphoma.

CDR3 loop: CARSLKGVAEQETQYF. The DNA for the CDR3 is TGTGCCAGAAGCTTGAAGGGGGTAGCAGAACAAGAGACCCAGTACTTC. The chain uses TRBV5-3 and TRBJ2-5; possible D gene TRBD1, 6 bases. TRBV5-3 is marked as an open reading frame, function uncertain. Trimming removed 1 base at V and 2 bases at J, with 15 bases between. The CDR3 length is 16 residues.

This chain connects TRBV13 to TRBJ2-1, with unresolved D. Trimming left V 5 bases short and J 1 base short, with 6 bases between. Per the germline V gene, CDR1 is PRHDT and CDR2 is FYEKMQ (reference sequence). The CDR3 spans 13 residues. CDR3 in amino acids: CASSLESYNEQFF. CDR3 nucleotide sequence: TGTGCCAGCAGCCTCGAGTCCTACAATGAGCAGTTCTTC.

This chain links TRBV7-9 with TRBJ2-5; D is unclear. Trimming pared 1 base from V and 3 bases from J, leaving 6 bases between. Germline CDR1 is SEHNR and CDR2 is FQNEAQ (reference sequence). There are 13 residues in the CDR3. CDR3 in amino acids: CASSLVREETQYF. In DNA, the CDR3 is TGTGCCAGCAGCTTAGTAAGGGAAGAGACCCAGTACTTC.